This T cell receptor (beta chain) originates from a study of early T cells in non-severe SARS-CoV-2 infection. Across the whole study: Bulk RNA from unsorted whole blood was sequenced; chains were unpaired. Findings and limits, study-wide: Comparison of clonotypes with VDJdb favored anti-spike CD8 responses while missing private and CD4 specificities.

This CDR3 is built from 16 residues. Trimming took 4 bases from V and 2 from J; bases not matched to a gene: 4. Germline V gene data show CDR1 as MDHEN and CDR2 as SYDVKM. Individual cDNA molecules each received unique molecular identifiers attached to them. TCRdb ran MiXCR on the 5' RACE reads and lists one entry per CDR3 protein. The sample holds about 70,000 distinct CDR3 sequences, approximately 15% seen once. Remarks on this clonotype: As yet, its antigen is unknown.

This material consisted of whole blood, taken at baseline. The V and J genes are TRBV28 and TRBJ2-1, with TRBD2 identical over 11 bases. The receptor comes from an adult who was a healthcare worker with PCR-confirmed SARS-CoV-2 infection or an uninfected control (not recorded which). The CDR3 coding sequence is TGTGCCAGCAGTTCCGTTAGCGGGAGGGCCTACAATGAGCAGTTCTTC. Translating gives CASSSVSGRAYNEQFF.